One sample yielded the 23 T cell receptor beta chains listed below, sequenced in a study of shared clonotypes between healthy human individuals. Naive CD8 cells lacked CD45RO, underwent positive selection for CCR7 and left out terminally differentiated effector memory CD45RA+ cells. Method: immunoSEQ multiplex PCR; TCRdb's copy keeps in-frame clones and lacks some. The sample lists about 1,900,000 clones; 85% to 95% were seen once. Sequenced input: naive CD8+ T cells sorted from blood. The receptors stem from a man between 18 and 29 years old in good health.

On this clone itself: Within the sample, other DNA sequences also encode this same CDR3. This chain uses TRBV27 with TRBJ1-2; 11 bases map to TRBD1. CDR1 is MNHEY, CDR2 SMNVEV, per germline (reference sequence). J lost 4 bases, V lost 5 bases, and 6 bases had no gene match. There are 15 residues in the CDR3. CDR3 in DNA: TGTGCCAGCAGTCCTGGGACAGGGGGTCGCTATGGCTACACCTTC. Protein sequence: CASSPGTGGRYGYTF.

The CDR3 coding sequence is TGTGCCAGCAGTTACTCGAATGCAGGGGCGACCGGGGAGCTGTTTTTT. Protein sequence: CASSYSNAGATGELFF. This chain joins TRBV6-5 and TRBJ2-2; D possibly corresponds to TRBD1 (6 bases). V dropped 0 bases and J dropped 5 bases, with 13 bases sitting between them. Germline V CDR1 and CDR2: MNHEY, SVGAGI. The CDR3 has 16 residues.

The CDR3 loop reads CTSSQDPLAGGLSYEQYF. The CDR3 DNA sequence: TGCACCAGCAGCCAAGACCCCCTAGCGGGGGGCCTATCCTACGAGCAGTACTTC. The chain uses TRBV1 and TRBJ2-7; the D segment call TRBD2 is taken from the table without a DNA check. TRBV1 is a documented pseudogene. There are 18 residues in the CDR3.

The CDR3 coding sequence is TGCGCCAGCAGCCCGGAGGTGAGGTTTAGCTCTGGAAACACCATATATTTT. Encoded protein: CASSPEVRFSSGNTIYF. The chain employs TRBV4-1 and TRBJ1-3; D not certain. The CDR3 consists of 17 residues. V gave up 4 bases and J gave up 0 bases, with 16 bases separating them. CDR1 MGHRA and CDR2 YSYEKL come from the germline V gene.

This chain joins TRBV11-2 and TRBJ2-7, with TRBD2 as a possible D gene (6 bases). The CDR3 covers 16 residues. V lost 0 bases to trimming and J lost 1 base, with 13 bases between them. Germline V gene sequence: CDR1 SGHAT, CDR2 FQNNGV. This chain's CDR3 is CASSLEGTAFSYEQYF. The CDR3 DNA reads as TGTGCCAGCAGCTTAGAAGGGACTGCTTTTTCCTACGAGCAGTACTTC.

CDR3 protein: CASSPKYTEAFF. CDR3 coding DNA: TGTGCCAGCAGTCCAAAATACACTGAAGCTTTCTTT. The chain uses TRBV6-1 and TRBJ1-1; D is ambiguous. Looked up from germline, CDR1 is MNHNS and CDR2 is SASEGT. Trimming stripped 5 bases from V and 3 bases from J, with 7 bases between. CDR3 size: 12 residues.

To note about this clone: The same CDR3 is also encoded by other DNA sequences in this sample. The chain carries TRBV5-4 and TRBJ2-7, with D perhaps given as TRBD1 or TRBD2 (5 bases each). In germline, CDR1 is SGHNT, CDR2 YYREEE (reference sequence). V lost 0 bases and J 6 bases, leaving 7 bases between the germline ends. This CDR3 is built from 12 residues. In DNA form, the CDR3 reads TGTGCCAGCAGCTTGGGAGGGGCCGAGCAGTACTTC. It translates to CASSLGGAEQYF. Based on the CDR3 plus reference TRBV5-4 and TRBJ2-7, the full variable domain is ETGVTQSPTHLIKTRGQQVTLRCSSQSGHNTVSWYQQALGQGPQFIFQYYREEENGRGNFPPRFSGLQFPNYSSELNVNALELDDSALYLCASSLGGAEQYFGPGTRLTVT.

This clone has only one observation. The chain's CDR3 is CASSYLGENTEAFF. Written as DNA, the CDR3 is TGTGCCAGCAGCTACCTGGGAGAGAACACTGAAGCTTTCTTT. The chain employs TRBV13 and TRBJ1-1; the D is unclear. CDR1 is PRHDT and CDR2 is FYEKMQ in the germline V gene (reference sequence). The CDR3 runs 14 residues. V was shortened by 4 bases and J by 1 base, with 10 bases between the two germline ends.

The CDR3 reads CASSFSGGPDTQYF. DNA for the CDR3: TGCGCCAGCAGCTTTTCAGGGGGCCCAGATACGCAGTATTTT. The rearrangement uses TRBV5-1 and TRBJ2-3; 8 bases agree with TRBD1. With 2 bases clipped from V and 4 bases from J, the junction kept 3 bases outside the gene matches. CDR1 SGHRS and CDR2 YFSETQ come from the germline V gene. This CDR3 region has 14 residues.

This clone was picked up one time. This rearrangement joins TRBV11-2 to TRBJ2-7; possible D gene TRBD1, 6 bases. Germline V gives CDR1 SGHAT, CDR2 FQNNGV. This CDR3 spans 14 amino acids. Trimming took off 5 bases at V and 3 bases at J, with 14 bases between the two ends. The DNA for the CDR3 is TGTGCCAGCAGCCCGAAGGACAGTATCTACGAGCAGTACTTC. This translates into CASSPKDSIYEQYF. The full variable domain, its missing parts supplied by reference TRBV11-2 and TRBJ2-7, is EAGVAQSPRYKIIEKRQSVAFWCNPISGHATLYWYQQILGQGPKLLIQFQNNGVVDDSQLPKDRFSAERLKGVDSTLKIQPAKLEDSAVYLCASSPKDSIYEQYFGPGTRLTVT.

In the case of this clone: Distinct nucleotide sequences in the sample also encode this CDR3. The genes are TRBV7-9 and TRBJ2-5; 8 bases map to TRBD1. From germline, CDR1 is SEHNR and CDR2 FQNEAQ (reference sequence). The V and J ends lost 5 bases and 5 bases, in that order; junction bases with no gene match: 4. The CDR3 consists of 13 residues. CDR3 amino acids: CASSPTGVETQYF. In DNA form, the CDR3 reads TGTGCCAGCAGCCCGACAGGGGTTGAGACCCAGTACTTC.

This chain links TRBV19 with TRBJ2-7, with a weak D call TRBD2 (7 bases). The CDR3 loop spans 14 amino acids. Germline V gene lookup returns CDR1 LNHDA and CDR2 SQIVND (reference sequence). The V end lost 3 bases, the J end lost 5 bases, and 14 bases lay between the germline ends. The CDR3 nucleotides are TGTGCCAGTAGTATGGGGGGGCTCCGGCACGAGCAGTACTTC. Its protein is CASSMGGLRHEQYF.

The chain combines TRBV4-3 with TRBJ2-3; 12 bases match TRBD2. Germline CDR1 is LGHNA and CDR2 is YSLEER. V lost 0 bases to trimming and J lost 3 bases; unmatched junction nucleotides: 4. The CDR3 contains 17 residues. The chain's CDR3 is CASSQDLAGGETDTQYF. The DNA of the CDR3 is TGCGCCAGCAGCCAAGACCTAGCGGGAGGGGAGACAGATACGCAGTATTTT.

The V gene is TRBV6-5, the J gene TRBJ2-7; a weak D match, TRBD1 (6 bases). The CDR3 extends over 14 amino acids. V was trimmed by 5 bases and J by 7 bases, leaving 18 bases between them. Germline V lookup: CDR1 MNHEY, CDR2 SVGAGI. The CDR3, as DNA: TGTGCCAGCAGTGTACGGGACCAGGGGTGGGAGCAGTACTTC. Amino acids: CASSVRDQGWEQYF.

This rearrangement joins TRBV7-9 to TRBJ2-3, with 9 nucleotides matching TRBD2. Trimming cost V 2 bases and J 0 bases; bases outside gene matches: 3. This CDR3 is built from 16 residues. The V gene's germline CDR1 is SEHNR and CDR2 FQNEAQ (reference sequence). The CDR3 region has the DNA TGTGCCAGCAGCTTAACCACTAGCGGGAGCACAGATACGCAGTATTTT. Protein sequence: CASSLTTSGSTDTQYF.

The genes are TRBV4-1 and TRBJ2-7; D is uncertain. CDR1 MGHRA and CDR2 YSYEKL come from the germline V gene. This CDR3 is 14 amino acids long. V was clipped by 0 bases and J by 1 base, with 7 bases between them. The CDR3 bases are TGCGCCAGCAGCCAAGAGAGTCTTTCCTACGAGCAGTACTTC. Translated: CASSQESLSYEQYF.

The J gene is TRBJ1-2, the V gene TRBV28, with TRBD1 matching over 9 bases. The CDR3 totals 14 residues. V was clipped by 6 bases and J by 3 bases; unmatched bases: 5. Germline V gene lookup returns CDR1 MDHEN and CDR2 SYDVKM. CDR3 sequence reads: CASSGQGFYYGYTF. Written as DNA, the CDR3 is TGTGCCAGCAGCGGACAGGGGTTCTACTATGGCTACACCTTC.

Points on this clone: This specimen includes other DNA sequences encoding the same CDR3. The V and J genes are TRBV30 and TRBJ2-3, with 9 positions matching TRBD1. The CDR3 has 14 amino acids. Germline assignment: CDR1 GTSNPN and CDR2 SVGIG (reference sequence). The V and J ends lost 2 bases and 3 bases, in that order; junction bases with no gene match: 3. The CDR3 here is CAWSSTGGTDTQYF. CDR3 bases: TGTGCCTGGAGTTCGACAGGGGGTACAGATACGCAGTATTTT. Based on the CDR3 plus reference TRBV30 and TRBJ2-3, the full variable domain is SQTIHQWPATLVQPVGSPLSLECTVEGTSNPNLYWYRQAAGRGLQLLFYSVGIGQISSEVPQNLSASRPQDRQFILSSKKLLLSDSGFYLCAWSSTGGTDTQYFGPGTRLTVL.

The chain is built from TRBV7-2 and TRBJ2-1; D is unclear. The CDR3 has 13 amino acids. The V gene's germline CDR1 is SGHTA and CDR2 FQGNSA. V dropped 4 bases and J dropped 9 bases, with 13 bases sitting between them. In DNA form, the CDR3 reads TGTGCCAGCAGCTCCCTAGATCCGGGTGAGCAGTTCTTC. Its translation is CASSSLDPGEQFF.

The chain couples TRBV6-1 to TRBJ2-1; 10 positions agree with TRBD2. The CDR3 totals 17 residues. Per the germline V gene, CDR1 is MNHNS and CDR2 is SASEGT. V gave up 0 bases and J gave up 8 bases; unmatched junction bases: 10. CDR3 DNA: TGTGCCAGCAGTGAAGCCCTAGCGGGGGCCCAAGGCGATGAGCAGTTCTTC. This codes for CASSEALAGAQGDEQFF.

The CDR3 DNA is TGTGCCAGCAGTTACGGGACGGAGATAACTGAAGCTTTCTTT. Encoded protein: CASSYGTEITEAFF. This sequence joins TRBV6-5 and TRBJ1-1; D is perhaps TRBD1 (5 bases). Germline V CDR1 and CDR2: MNHEY, SVGAGI. With 2 bases removed from V and 5 bases from J, the gap between germline ends came to 12 bases. This CDR3 is 14 amino acids long.

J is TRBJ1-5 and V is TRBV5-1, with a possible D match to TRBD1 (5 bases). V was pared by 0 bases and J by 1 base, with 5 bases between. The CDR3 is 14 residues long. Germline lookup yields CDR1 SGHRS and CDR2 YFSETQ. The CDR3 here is CASSLEGSNQPQHF. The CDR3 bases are TGCGCCAGCAGCTTGGAGGGGAGCAATCAGCCCCAGCATTTT.

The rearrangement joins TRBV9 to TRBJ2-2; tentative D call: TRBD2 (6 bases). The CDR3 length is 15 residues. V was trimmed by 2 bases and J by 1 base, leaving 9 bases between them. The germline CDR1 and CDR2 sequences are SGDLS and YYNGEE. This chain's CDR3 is CASSVSGLNTGELFF. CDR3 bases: TGTGCCAGCAGCGTTTCGGGACTGAACACCGGGGAGCTGTTTTTT.